The 3 T cell receptor beta chains presented below share a single source sample, sequenced in a study of T cell responses to AZD1222 COVID-19 vaccine. Sequencing used immunoSEQ multiplex PCR; TCRdb keeps in-frame clones, though not all of them. The top ten clones hold roughly 4% of a sample with around 150,000 clones, around nine tenths of them seen once. The material was peripheral blood, obtained 28 days after the second AZD1222 dose. The receptor source for this set is an adult who received the AZD1222 COVID-19 vaccine.

The chain is built from TRBV28 and TRBJ2-7; D gene ambiguous. The V gene's germline CDR1 is MDHEN and CDR2 SYDVKM. Trimming cost V 5 bases and J 7 bases, with 12 bases left between them. This CDR3 spans 12 amino acids. The CDR3 loop is CASSAHGWEQYF. CDR3 nucleotide sequence: TGTGCCAGCAGTGCCCACGGATGGGAGCAGTACTTC. Based on the CDR3 plus reference TRBV28 and TRBJ2-7, the full variable domain is DVKVTQSSRYLVKRTGEKVFLECVQDMDHENMFWYRQDPGLGLRLIYFSYDVKMKEKGDIPEGYSVSREKKERFSLILESASTNQTSMYLCASSAHGWEQYFGPGTRLTVT.

V gene TRBV6-5 combines with J gene TRBJ2-1, with 10 positions matching TRBD2. The germline CDR1 and CDR2 sequences are MNHEY and SVGAGI. The V and J ends lost 6 bases and 5 bases, in that order; junction bases with no gene match: 7. The CDR3 extends over 15 amino acids. CDR3 residues: CASSNLAGVDNEQFF. CDR3 nucleotides: TGTGCCAGCAGCAATCTAGCGGGGGTTGACAATGAGCAGTTCTTC.

The chain joins TRBV25-1 to TRBJ2-5, with D unresolved. Trimming stripped 1 base from V and 4 bases from J, with 7 bases between. This CDR3 region has 13 residues. Germline CDR1 reads MGHDK; CDR2 reads SYGVNS. The CDR3 coding sequence is TGTGCCAGCAGTGAATTTGCGAGAGAGACCCAGTACTTC. It specifies CASSEFARETQYF.